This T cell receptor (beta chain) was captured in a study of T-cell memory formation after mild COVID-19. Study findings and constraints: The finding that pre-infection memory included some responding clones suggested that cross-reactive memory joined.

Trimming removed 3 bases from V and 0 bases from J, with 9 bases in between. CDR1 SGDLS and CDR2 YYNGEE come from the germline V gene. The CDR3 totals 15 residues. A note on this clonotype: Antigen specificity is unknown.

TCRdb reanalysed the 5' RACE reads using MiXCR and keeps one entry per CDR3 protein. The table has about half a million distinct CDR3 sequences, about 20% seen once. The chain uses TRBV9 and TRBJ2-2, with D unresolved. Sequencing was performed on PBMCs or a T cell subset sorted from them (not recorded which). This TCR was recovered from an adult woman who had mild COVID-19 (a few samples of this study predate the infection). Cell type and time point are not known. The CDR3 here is CASSGSVANTGELFF. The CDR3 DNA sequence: TGTGCCAGCAGCGGTAGTGTTGCGAACACCGGGGAGCTGTTTTTT. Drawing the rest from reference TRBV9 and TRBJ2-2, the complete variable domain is DSGVTQTPKHLITATGQRVTLRCSPRSGDLSVYWYQQSLDQGLQFLIQYYNGEERAKGNILERFSAQQFPDLHSELNLSSLELGDSALYFCASSGSVANTGELFFGEGSRLTVL.